This is a list of T cell receptor beta chains from one sample in a study of blood T cell repertoires in COVID-19. TCRdb's copy holds only in-frame clones and misses some; the assay was immunoSEQ multiplex PCR. The table has some 400,000 clones, approximately 90% seen once. The source material was PBMCs or T cells enriched from blood (not recorded which). These receptors all stem from a man aged 25 to 45 who had recovered from COVID-19. The CDR3 runs from the conserved cysteine through the conserved F or W. Fields, in order: clone size, CDR3 length, D gene, J gene, V gene, CDR3 DNA, CDR3 protein. A D gene is named only where the DNA matches it firmly. Only part of the rows carry a size: once, few, many, or a class if the clone is expanded.

clone size: once
CDR3 length: 13
D gene: -
J gene: TRBJ1-1
V gene: TRBV18
CDR3 DNA: TGTGCCAGCTCACCTCAGGGAAACACTGAAGCTTTCTTT
CDR3 protein: CASSPQGNTEAFF

clone size: -
CDR3 length: 17
D gene: -
J gene: TRBJ2-2
V gene: TRBV15
CDR3 DNA: TGTGCCACCAGCAGAGGGGGGGTGAGCGGCAGGCCCGGGGAGCTGTTTTTT
CDR3 protein: CATSRGGVSGRPGELFF

clone size: -
CDR3 length: 16
D gene: TRBD2
J gene: TRBJ2-1
V gene: TRBV15
CDR3 DNA: TGTGCCACCAGCAGAATTATAGCGGGGGGTTACAATGAGCAGTTCTTC
CDR3 protein: CATSRIIAGGYNEQFF

clone size: -
CDR3 length: 16
D gene: -
J gene: TRBJ2-3
V gene: TRBV5-6
CDR3 DNA: TGTGCCAGCAGCTTGAGGCTCGGGACTCTCACAGATACGCAGTATTTT
CDR3 protein: CASSLRLGTLTDTQYF

clone size: -
CDR3 length: 14
D gene: -
J gene: TRBJ1-5
V gene: TRBV29-1
CDR3 DNA: TGCAGCGTTGAGGTCGCAGGAGGCTCTCAGCCCCAGCATTTT
CDR3 protein: CSVEVAGGSQPQHF

clone size: -
CDR3 length: 16
D gene: TRBD1
J gene: TRBJ1-4
V gene: TRBV27
CDR3 DNA: TGTGCCAGCAGCCGGGGACAGGGGTTCCTTAATGAAAAACTGTTTTTT
CDR3 protein: CASSRGQGFLNEKLFF

clone size: -
CDR3 length: 16
D gene: TRBD2
J gene: TRBJ2-7
V gene: TRBV7-9
CDR3 DNA: TGTGCCAGCAGCTTAATAGACGGGGGGGGCTCCTACGAGCAGTACTTC
CDR3 protein: CASSLIDGGGSYEQYF

clone size: -
CDR3 length: 13
D gene: -
J gene: TRBJ1-6
V gene: TRBV5-1
CDR3 DNA: TGCGCCAGCAGTAGCTCCTATAATTCACCCCTCCACTTT
CDR3 protein: CASSSSYNSPLHF

clone size: -
CDR3 length: 14
D gene: TRBD2
J gene: TRBJ2-7
V gene: TRBV27
CDR3 DNA: TGTGCCAGCAGATCTGGGACTAGCGGCTACGAGCAGTACTTC
CDR3 protein: CASRSGTSGYEQYF

clone size: -
CDR3 length: 15
D gene: -
J gene: TRBJ1-5
V gene: TRBV7-9
CDR3 DNA: TGTGCCAGCAGCTTAGCTTTGGGCGGGGGTCAGCCCCAGCATTTT
CDR3 protein: CASSLALGGGQPQHF

clone size: -
CDR3 length: 13
D gene: -
J gene: TRBJ1-5
V gene: TRBV12-3/TRBV12-4
CDR3 DNA: TGTGCCAGCAGTTTCCAGGGCGGTCAGCCCCAGCATTTT
CDR3 protein: CASSFQGGQPQHF

clone size: -
CDR3 length: 14
D gene: -
J gene: TRBJ2-7
V gene: TRBV5-1
CDR3 DNA: TGCGCCAGCAGCTTGGATAGTCCCAGGAACGAGCAGTACTTC
CDR3 protein: CASSLDSPRNEQYF

clone size: -
CDR3 length: 14
D gene: TRBD2
J gene: TRBJ2-7
V gene: TRBV11-2
CDR3 DNA: TGTGCCAGCAGCTTAGCGGGAGGTACCTACGAGCAGTACTTC
CDR3 protein: CASSLAGGTYEQYF

clone size: -
CDR3 length: 14
D gene: -
J gene: TRBJ2-2
V gene: TRBV5-1
CDR3 DNA: TGCGCCAGCAGCTTGGATGGAGTGTACGGGGAGCTGTTTTTT
CDR3 protein: CASSLDGVYGELFF